The rows below give T cell receptor beta chains drawn from one sample of a study of blood T cells in healthy people across ages. TCRdb passed the 5' RACE reads through MiXCR, listing each CDR3 protein once. The data contain hundreds of thousands of distinct CDR3 sequences, 45% to 50% of them singletons. The sample taken for sequencing was blood. The receptors shown here come from a woman aged 60-75 years in good health. Each CDR3 is given with its conserved first and last residue. The D gene is left open where the match is weak. The size field is filled for only some rows; it gives once, few, many or a size class.

NA	TRBV20-1	TRBJ1-1	NA	TGCAGACAAAAGGGGAAACTGAACACTGAAGCTTTCTTT	CRQKGKLNTEAFF
many	TRBV7-6	TRBJ1-6	TRBD1	TGTGCCAGCAGCTTTCAGGGGGCGGACTCACCCCTCCACTTT	CASSFQGADSPLHF
NA	TRBV7-9	TRBJ2-7	NA	TGTGCCAGCAGCCGTACACAACCCAACAGGGTACGCTACGAGCAGTACTTC	CASSRTQPNRVRYEQYF
NA	TRBV7-9	TRBJ2-5	NA	TGTGCCAGCAGCTTAATCGGCAGGCAAGAGACCCGGTACTTC	CASSLIGRQETRYF
NA	TRBV15	TRBJ2-3	TRBD2	TGTGCCACCAGCACACGACTAGCCGAAACAGATACGCAGTATTTT	CATSTRLAETDTQYF
NA	TRBV5-5	TRBJ2-3	TRBD1	TGTGCCAGCAGCTTTCAGGGGGCTCCTAGCTCAGATACGCAGTATTTT	CASSFQGAPSSDTQYF
NA	TRBV24-1	TRBJ2-6	NA	TGTGCCACCAGTGATGGCATATCGGGGGCCAACGTCCTGACTTTC	CATSDGISGANVLTF
few	TRBV2	TRBJ2-7	NA	TGTGCCAGCAATGCCGCCGGACCGACCTACGAGCAGTACTTC	CASNAAGPTYEQYF
NA	TRBV9	TRBJ2-1	TRBD2	TGTGCCAGCAGCCTGCGGGGGGCGTCAGACAATGAGCAGTTCTTC	CASSLRGASDNEQFF
many	TRBV19	TRBJ2-5	NA	TGTGCCAGTAGTGGCCTCCCCCGAGAGACCCAGTACTTC	CASSGLPRETQYF
NA	TRBV10-3	TRBJ2-1	NA	TGTGCCATCAGTGAGTCAGGGTTTCTAGCGCATGAGCAGTTCTTC	CAISESGFLAHEQFF
NA	TRBV6-5	TRBJ2-7	TRBD2	TGTGCCGCAGGAACAGGGACTAGCTCATCCGAGCAGTACTTC	CAAGTGTSSSEQYF
NA	TRBV6-5	TRBJ2-3	TRBD2	TGTGCCAGCAGTTTTTCCTACGGGACTAGCGGCTCCTCTAGCACAGATACGCAGTATTTT	CASSFSYGTSGSSSTDTQYF
NA	TRBV9	TRBJ1-1	TRBD1	TGTGCCAGCAGCGGAGACGGGACAGGGAGAGCTTTCTTT	CASSGDGTGRAFF
NA	TRBV7-9	TRBJ2-7	TRBD2	TGTGCCAGCAGCCCCCGTAGTAGCGGGACCTACGAGCAGTACTTC	CASSPRSSGTYEQYF
few	TRBV6-1	TRBJ1-2	NA	TGTGCCAGCATTATAGAGAGCAGTTATGGCTACACCTTC	CASIIESSYGYTF
few	TRBV20-1	TRBJ2-5	NA	TGCAGTGCTAGAACGATACGACTAACTCAAGAGACCCAGTACTTC	CSARTIRLTQETQYF
NA	TRBV14	TRBJ2-7	TRBD2	TGTGCCACCGGGGGGGGATACTACGAGCAGTACTTC	CATGGGYYEQYF
medium-sized	TRBV28	TRBJ2-7	NA	TGTGCCAGCAGCGATAACAGGAAGCAGTACTTC	CASSDNRKQYF
once	TRBV6-5	TRBJ1-5	NA	TGTGCCAGCAGAGAAGCGGGACGGGATCAGCCCCAGCATTTT	CASREAGRDQPQHF
NA	TRBV24-1	TRBJ2-5	NA	TGTGCCACCAGTGACCCCCGGGACGCGCAAGAGACCCAGTACTTC	CATSDPRDAQETQYF
few	TRBV7-3	TRBJ2-5	TRBD2	TGTGCCAGCAGCTTAGGCGGGAGAGTTGGAGAGACCCAGTACTTC	CASSLGGRVGETQYF
NA	TRBV15	TRBJ2-4	NA	TGTGCCACCAGCAGAGCACAGCGAGGGACCAAAAGCATTCAGTACTTC	CATSRAQRGTKSIQYF
NA	TRBV6-2/TRBV6-3	TRBJ2-1	NA	TGTGCCAGCATAAAGTCTGGGGATACCTCCTACAATGAGCAGTTCTTC	CASIKSGDTSYNEQFF
NA	TRBV30	TRBJ2-1	NA	TGTGCCTGGAGTGACAAACAGGAGAAGCAGTTCTTC	CAWSDKQEKQFF
NA	TRBV28	TRBJ2-6	NA	TGTGCCAGCAGTCGGGCCGCGGAAGGGGCCAACGTCCTGACTTTC	CASSRAAEGANVLTF
NA	TRBV9	TRBJ1-4	TRBD1	TGTGCCAGCAGCGTAGGAGGGGGCCGGGATGAAAAACTGTTTTTT	CASSVGGGRDEKLFF
few	TRBV20-1	TRBJ2-4	NA	TGCGGACTACTTTTAGCCAAAAACATTCAGTACTTC	CGLLLAKNIQYF
NA	TRBV7-2	TRBJ2-7	TRBD2	TGTGCCAGCAGCCCAGGGACTAGCGGGAGGCATTACAACTCCTACGAGCAGTACTTC	CASSPGTSGRHYNSYEQYF
NA	TRBV4-2	TRBJ1-2	NA	TGTGCCAGCAGCCAAGATCGGGAAGGGGAAGGCTACACCTTC	CASSQDREGEGYTF
NA	TRBV25-1	TRBJ1-6	TRBD1	TGTGCCATCAGGGGGTTGGGACAGGGCTACTCACCCCTCCACTTT	CAIRGLGQGYSPLHF
many	TRBV7-8	TRBJ2-7	TRBD1	TGTGCCAGCAGATACGGGACAGCCAACTCCTACGAGCAGTACTTC	CASRYGTANSYEQYF
NA	TRBV7-3	TRBJ1-1	TRBD1	TGTGCCAGCAGCTTAGGGGCAGGGGGTACCACTGAAGCTTTCTTT	CASSLGAGGTTEAFF
NA	TRBV9	TRBJ1-2	NA	TGTGCCAGCAGCAGAGACGCTAACTATGGCTACACCTTC	CASSRDANYGYTF
few	TRBV4-2	TRBJ2-5	NA	TGTGCCAGCAGCCAGTACCCGGGACGCCAAGAGACCCAGTACTTC	CASSQYPGRQETQYF
few	TRBV7-2	TRBJ2-7	TRBD2	TGTGCCAGCAGCTTATCCTCAGCGGGGGCCTACGAGCAGTACTTC	CASSLSSAGAYEQYF